This T cell receptor (beta chain) was sequenced for a study of graft-versus-host responses after intestinal transplantation (dated by TCRdb to 2020 to 2023). Regarding the complete study: The transplants that recipients got were multivisceral, liver-intestinal, or isolated intestinal. Every recipient was given anti-thymocyte globulin induction, then maintenance tacrolimus and steroids for approximately 3 years. After intestinal transplantation, graft-versus-host and host-versus-graft alloreactive T cell clones were followed in the graft, circulation and bone marrow using bulk TCR-beta CDR3 sequencing. Alloreactive clones were identified by sequencing pre-transplant mixed lymphocyte reaction products and comparing these products with unstimulated pre-transplant donor and recipient T cells. A cohort of approximately 24 intestinal transplant recipients, including one retransplant, was enrolled, and 3 patients lacking pretransplant specimens were excluded. A peak of at least 4% donor T cells among recipient peripheral blood mononuclear cells was the definition used for donor T cell macrochimerism. Rather than being sequenced by the commercial service, samples from three later patients were sequenced in-house on an Illumina MiSeq and processed with MiXCR.

Beyond this particular receptor, the publication reports: The relatively low number and heterogeneity of intestinal transplant patients limited the conclusions. High GvH to HvG T cell clonal ratios were observed in the allografts of patients with donor T cell macrochimerism. Early after transplant, declines in HvG clones were associated with peak levels of circulating GvH clones. GvH clones turned up in recipient bone marrow, with some appearing earlier in ileal mucosa or blood, a pattern consistent with an intestinal mucosal origin.

A remark on this clone: The antigen it recognizes is unknown. Within one base of it there is no much larger clone, and no base qualities were kept.

The library came from the immunoSEQ multiplex PCR assay. In most patients, genomic DNA was isolated using the Qiagen DNeasy Blood and Tissue Kit and sent frozen to Adaptive Biotechnologies for TCR sequencing. For most patients, genomic DNA was subjected to high-throughput TCR-beta CDR3 sequencing by Adaptive Biotechnologies. From the authors' description of their analysis: Adaptive's ImmunoSEQ software supplied the TCR sequencing data for around 19 patients, while MiXCR and VDJtools were used to process a few other patients. To correct CD4 versus CD8 sorting errors, sequences present in both subsets at a frequency ratio below 5:1 were removed. CDR3 nucleotide sequences shared between donor and recipient were removed because the origin of such sequences could not be assigned. To be classed as alloreactive, a clone needed at least 2-fold expansion over unstimulated cells and a minimum CFSE-low frequency of 0.002% (template counts) or 0.001% (read counts). Mappable clones were those detected in sequenced pre-transplant spleen, lymph node, or MLR CFSE-low populations of the donor or recipient. Cumulative frequency of alloreactive clones was calculated as a percentage of all sequences weighted by copy number. This immuneACCESS table, as held by TCRdb, lists in-frame sequences with V and J called but not all clones. Of the missing ones, under half trace to an unresolved V gene in checked studies; the others have no known cause. V and J calls and clone size follow that table, whereas D and trimming were derived from the DNA. This sample has tens of thousands of clones in its table, and roughly nine tenths of those were observed once. The ten largest clonotypes hold around 0.5% of the sample.

Read against the paper, the sample's time point label means: cells obtained before transplantation from donor or recipient. CD3+CD4+ and CD3+CD8+ populations were FACS-sorted from unstimulated pre-transplant donor and recipient cells taken from spleen or lymph nodes. The germline V gene (reference sequence) specifies LNHDA as CDR1 and SQIVND as CDR2. Trimming removed 1 base from V and 3 bases from J, leaving 3 bases between the germline ends. The CDR3, from cysteine to phenylalanine, totals 13 residues. The DNA shown is the 39-base CDR3, in frame from base 1. Here the sequenced sample was unstimulated CD8+ T cells sorted from spleen or lymph node cells, taken before intestinal transplant. The clonotype originates from a human donor who received an intestinal transplant. This chain joins TRBV19 to TRBJ2-2, with no D gene named confidently. The CDR3 protein sequence reads: CASSIADTGELFF. The sequence in DNA is TGTGCCAGTAGTATAGCCGACACCGGGGAGCTGTTTTTT.